This TCR beta chain was recovered during a study of cytomegalovirus exposure and HLA in healthy donors. To note about this clone: Its antigen is currently unknown.

Study-wide results and caveats: V- and J-gene trimming in TCR beta was tied to a missense DCLRE1C variant by an analysis performed later. Diagnosis of cytomegalovirus status made by the classifier reportedly showed high specificity and sensitivity.

Germline CDR1 and CDR2: DFQATT and SNEGSKA (reference sequence). This CDR3 is 11 amino acids long. The ends were cut back, 4 bases at V and 5 bases at J, with 9 bases in the middle. PCR employed 60 Vbeta and 13 Jbeta primers. In the source study's methods: The authors later counted 70 million to 80 million unique TCR beta chains, roughly 10 million of them shared. Assay used: immunoSEQ multiplex PCR; TCRdb lists only in-frame clones, some missing. That table is the source of V, J and clone size, and D and trimming were worked out from the DNA. The specimen's table records roughly 40,000 clones. Each donor was healthy, and each was a bone marrow donor.

This chain joins TRBV20-1 and TRBJ2-7, with D possibly matching TRBD1 (6 bases). Sequencing used PBMCs. The origin of this receptor is a man between 35 and 55 years old in good health and CMV-seropositive. The CDR3 nucleotides read TGCAGTGCTACCCAGGGGCACGAGCAGTACTTC. Protein: CSATQGHEQYF.